This TCR beta chain comes out of a study of blood T cell repertoires in COVID-19. Study-wide context: Donors in the United States, Italy and Spain gave samples during acute or convalescent COVID-19. In each case, the material was cDNA or gDNA derived from T cells, B-cell-depleted T cells, or PBMCs.

How the authors handled the data: Counts of nucleated cells, estimated from reference gene primer amplification, were obtained. The assay was immunoSEQ multiplex PCR, and TCRdb's table has in-frame clones only and misses some. The DNA gave D and trimming, while V, J and clone size come from that table. The table has about 320,000 clones, 89% seen once. Germline-derived CDR1 and CDR2 are KGHSH and LQKENI. V lost 1 base and J 2 bases, leaving 6 bases between the germline ends. This CDR3 contains 14 residues. The receptor was derived from a man between 18 and 35 years old who had recovered from COVID-19. The rearrangement links TRBV18 to TRBJ2-1; D perhaps matches TRBD1 (5 bases). The sample comprised peripheral blood. Here the CDR3 reads CASSPQGTYNEQFF. DNA for the CDR3: TGTGCCAGCTCACCACAGGGGACCTACAATGAGCAGTTCTTC.